This is a list of T cell receptor beta chains from one sample in a study of blood T cell repertoires in COVID-19. Method: immunoSEQ multiplex PCR; TCRdb's copy keeps in-frame clones and lacks some. The sample includes over 95,000 clones, roughly 76% of them seen just once. Sequenced input: peripheral blood. These TCRs come from a human donor in a cohort sampled during active COVID-19. CDR3s include the opening cysteine and the closing phenylalanine or tryptophan. D genes are given only for firm matches. The size entry is marked missing in some rows and otherwise reads once, few, many or a size class.

TRBV9,15,TRBJ2-7,NA,TRBD1,CASSVRGQGGYEQYF,TGTGCCAGCAGCGTAAGGGGGCAGGGTGGCTACGAGCAGTACTTC
TRBV6-5,13,TRBJ1-1,NA,NA,CASSYFLNSEAFF,TGTGCCAGCAGTTACTTCCTAAACAGTGAAGCTTTCTTT
TRBV7-2,15,TRBJ1-6,NA,TRBD1,CASSLVAGGSSPLHF,TGTGCCAGCAGCTTAGTGGCAGGGGGAAGCTCACCCCTCCACTTT
TRBV6-2/TRBV6-3,14,TRBJ1-2,NA,TRBD1,CASSSPPGQGSYTF,TGTGCCAGCAGTTCACCCCCGGGACAGGGGAGCTACACCTTC
TRBV29-1,14,TRBJ2-1,NA,TRBD2,CSAWTSGSVGEQFF,TGCAGCGCCTGGACTAGCGGGAGTGTAGGTGAGCAGTTCTTC
TRBV11-2,16,TRBJ2-2,NA,NA,CASSIITGEGTGELFF,TGTGCCAGCAGCATAATAACCGGGGAAGGCACCGGGGAGCTGTTTTTT
TRBV28,17,TRBJ2-1,few,TRBD2,CASSLQELAGGGNEQFF,TGTGCCAGCAGTCTGCAAGAACTAGCGGGAGGGGGAAATGAGCAGTTCTTC
TRBV4-3,13,TRBJ2-3,NA,NA,CASSQGGEDTQYF,TGCGCCAGCAGCCAAGGGGGGGAAGATACGCAGTATTTT
TRBV4-1,20,TRBJ1-1,few,NA,CASSHDRLFTRPYSGAEAFF,TGCGCCAGCAGCCACGACAGGTTATTCACTAGACCATACAGCGGGGCTGAAGCTTTCTTT
TRBV11-3,15,TRBJ2-7,NA,TRBD2,CASSRSGGSSYEQYF,TGTGCCAGCAGTCGGAGCGGGGGAAGCTCCTACGAGCAGTACTTC
TRBV2,14,TRBJ2-1,NA,TRBD2,CASIGLAGVNEQFF,TGTGCCAGCATAGGACTAGCGGGAGTCAATGAGCAGTTCTTC
TRBV2,15,TRBJ2-6,NA,NA,CASSLGGEGANVLTF,TGTGCCAGCAGCCTAGGGGGGGAAGGGGCCAACGTCCTGACTTTC
TRBV7-3,15,TRBJ1-2,NA,TRBD1,CASSQGTGLGYGYTF,TGTGCCAGCAGCCAGGGGACAGGGCTCGGCTATGGCTACACCTTC
TRBV7-3,14,TRBJ2-3,NA,NA,CASSFGAGTDTQYF,TGTGCCAGCAGCTTTGGGGCCGGCACAGATACGCAGTATTTT
TRBV5-1,14,TRBJ1-2,NA,TRBD1,CASTPPGQGDGYTF,TGCGCCAGCACTCCGCCAGGACAGGGGGACGGCTACACCTTC
TRBV4-3,13,TRBJ1-2,once,NA,CASSQDRGDGYTF,TGCGCCAGCAGCCAAGATCGGGGGGATGGCTACACCTTC
TRBV5-1,17,TRBJ1-1,once,NA,CASSLSGLRPTNTEAFF,TGCGCCAGCAGCTTGAGCGGGTTAAGGCCGACTAACACTGAAGCTTTCTTT
TRBV13,16,TRBJ2-5,few,TRBD1,CASSVKQGAVGETQYF,TGTGCCAGCAGCGTCAAACAGGGGGCAGTTGGAGAGACCCAGTACTTC
TRBV7-2,14,TRBJ1-6,once,TRBD1,CASSQGQSNSPLHF,TGTGCCAGCAGCCAGGGACAGTCAAATTCACCCCTCCACTTT
TRBV3-1/TRBV3-2,12,TRBJ2-5,NA,NA,CASSQVGETQYF,TGTGCCAGCAGCCAAGTCGGGGAGACCCAGTACTTC
TRBV7-2,16,TRBJ1-5,NA,TRBD1,CASSSSRGTGNQPQHF,TGTGCCAGCAGCTCTAGCCGCGGGACAGGGAATCAGCCCCAGCATTTT
TRBV7-9,15,TRBJ1-6,NA,TRBD1,CASSPDRAVNSPLHF,TGTGCCAGCAGCCCCGACAGGGCGGTGAATTCACCCCTCCACTTT
TRBV18,20,TRBJ1-3,NA,TRBD1,CASSPWGQGFFDAGGNTIYF,TGTGCCAGCTCACCATGGGGACAGGGTTTTTTCGACGCGGGTGGAAACACCATATATTTT
TRBV28,15,TRBJ1-3,NA,NA,CASSPGLHSGNTIYF,TGTGCCAGCAGTCCGGGACTGCACTCTGGAAACACCATATATTTT
TRBV19,16,TRBJ1-4,NA,NA,CAVGNSQGRSNEKLFF,TGTGCCGTCGGTAATTCTCAGGGAAGGAGTAATGAAAAACTGTTTTTT
TRBV7-6,15,TRBJ2-7,NA,NA,CASSRNRDHPSEQYF,TGTGCCAGCAGCCGGAACAGGGACCACCCGTCCGAGCAGTACTTC
TRBV11-3,13,TRBJ1-6,NA,TRBD1,CASSLDSGGHLHF,TGTGCCAGCAGCTTAGATTCAGGGGGCCACCTCCACTTT
TRBV6-1,16,TRBJ2-1,NA,NA,CASSETGHPYYNEQFF,TGTGCCAGCAGTGAAACGGGACACCCATACTACAATGAGCAGTTCTTC
TRBV18,15,TRBJ2-7,NA,TRBD1,CASSPPGTGVYEQYF,TGTGCCAGCTCACCACCGGGTACAGGGGTCTACGAGCAGTACTTC
TRBV11-1,14,TRBJ1-2,NA,TRBD1,CASSSRTGTYGYTF,TGTGCCAGCAGCTCCAGGACAGGAACCTATGGCTACACCTTC
TRBV7-2,13,TRBJ1-1,NA,TRBD1,CASSQGGFAEAFF,TGTGCCAGCAGCCAGGGGGGATTCGCTGAAGCTTTCTTT
TRBV7-3,14,TRBJ2-7,NA,NA,CASSSNSGSYEQYF,TGTGCCAGCAGCTCGAACTCTGGTTCCTACGAGCAGTACTTC
TRBV9,15,TRBJ1-2,NA,NA,CASSVGRSPSYGYTF,TGTGCCAGCAGCGTAGGCAGGTCCCCCTCCTATGGCTACACCTTC
TRBV7-9,18,TRBJ1-1,NA,TRBD1,CASSSYRTGGAGNTEAFF,TGTGCCAGCAGCTCGTATAGGACAGGGGGCGCAGGGAACACTGAAGCTTTCTTT
TRBV10-3,18,TRBJ1-1,NA,NA,CAISESWREGHANTEAFF,TGTGCCATCAGTGAGTCTTGGCGGGAGGGACACGCGAACACTGAAGCTTTCTTT
TRBV21-1,15,TRBJ2-7,few,NA,CASSKKGRDSYEQYF,TGTGCCAGCAGCAAGAAAGGGAGGGACTCCTACGAGCAGTACTTC
TRBV28,12,TRBJ2-7,NA,NA,CASSSQRYEQYF,TGTGCCAGCAGTTCCCAGCGGTACGAGCAGTACTTC
TRBV28,13,TRBJ2-7,NA,NA,CASSLRGTYEQYF,TGTGCCAGCAGTTTAAGGGGGACCTACGAGCAGTACTTC
TRBV10-3,15,TRBJ2-1,NA,TRBD1,CATWDGTGTYNEQFF,TGTGCCACCTGGGACGGGACAGGGACCTACAATGAGCAGTTCTTC
TRBV12-3/TRBV12-4,12,TRBJ1-4,NA,NA,CASSSAAESLFF,TGTGCCAGCAGTTCGGCGGCGGAGAGTTTGTTTTTT
TRBV7-2,16,TRBJ2-7,NA,TRBD2,CASSLLAAGGAYEQYF,TGTGCCAGCAGCTTACTTGCGGCGGGAGGGGCCTACGAGCAGTACTTC
TRBV6-1,19,TRBJ1-6,NA,NA,CASSDRLLRGVSYNSPLHF,TGTGCCAGCAGTGACCGCCTCCTCCGGGGGGTATCCTATAATTCACCCCTCCACTTT